This T cell receptor (beta chain) was sequenced for a study of identical twins. The CDR3 is 14 residues long. The V gene's germline CDR1 is SQVTM and CDR2 ANQGSEA. The ends lost 6 bases at V and 4 bases at J; junction bases unmatched: 9. Study observations and caveats: Twins showed weaker excess sharing in their beta out-of-frame sequences.

This clonotype showed up many times. Its antigen is currently unknown. TCRdb itself ran the 5' RACE reads through MiXCR, one entry per CDR3 protein. Of fewer than 650,000 distinct CDR3 sequences detected, under 8.5% appear once; the ten largest clones hold 1.6%. These data also featured in a second study, about yellow fever vaccine responses in identical twins.

The chain combines TRBV29-1 with TRBJ2-3, with 8 bases identical to TRBD2. The sequence came from a woman in her late teens or twenties in good health. The material sequenced was PBMCs. CDR3 DNA: TGCAGCGTCCATAGCGGGATGGGGGCAGATACGCAGTATTTT. Residues: CSVHSGMGADTQYF.